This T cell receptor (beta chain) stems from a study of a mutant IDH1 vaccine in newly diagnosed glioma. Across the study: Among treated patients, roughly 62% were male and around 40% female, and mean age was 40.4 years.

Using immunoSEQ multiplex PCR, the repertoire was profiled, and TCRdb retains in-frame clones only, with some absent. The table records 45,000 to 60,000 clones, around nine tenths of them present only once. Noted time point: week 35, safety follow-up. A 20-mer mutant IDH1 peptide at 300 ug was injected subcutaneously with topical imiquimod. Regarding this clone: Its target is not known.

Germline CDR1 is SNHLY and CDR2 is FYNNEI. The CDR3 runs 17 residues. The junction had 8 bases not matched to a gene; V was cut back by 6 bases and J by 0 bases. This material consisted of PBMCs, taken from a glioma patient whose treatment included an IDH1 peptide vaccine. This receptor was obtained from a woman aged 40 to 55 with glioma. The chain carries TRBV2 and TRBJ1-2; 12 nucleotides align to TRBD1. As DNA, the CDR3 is TGTGCCAGCAGGGGATCCGGGACAGGGGGCACTAACTATGGCTACACCTTC. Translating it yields CASRGSGTGGTNYGYTF. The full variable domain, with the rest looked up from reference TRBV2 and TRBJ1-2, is EPEVTQTPSHQVTQMGQEVILRCVPISNHLYFYWYRQILGQKVEFLVSFYNNEISEKSEIFDDQFSVERPDGSNFTLKIRSTKLEDSAMYFCASRGSGTGGTNYGYTFGSGTRLTVV.